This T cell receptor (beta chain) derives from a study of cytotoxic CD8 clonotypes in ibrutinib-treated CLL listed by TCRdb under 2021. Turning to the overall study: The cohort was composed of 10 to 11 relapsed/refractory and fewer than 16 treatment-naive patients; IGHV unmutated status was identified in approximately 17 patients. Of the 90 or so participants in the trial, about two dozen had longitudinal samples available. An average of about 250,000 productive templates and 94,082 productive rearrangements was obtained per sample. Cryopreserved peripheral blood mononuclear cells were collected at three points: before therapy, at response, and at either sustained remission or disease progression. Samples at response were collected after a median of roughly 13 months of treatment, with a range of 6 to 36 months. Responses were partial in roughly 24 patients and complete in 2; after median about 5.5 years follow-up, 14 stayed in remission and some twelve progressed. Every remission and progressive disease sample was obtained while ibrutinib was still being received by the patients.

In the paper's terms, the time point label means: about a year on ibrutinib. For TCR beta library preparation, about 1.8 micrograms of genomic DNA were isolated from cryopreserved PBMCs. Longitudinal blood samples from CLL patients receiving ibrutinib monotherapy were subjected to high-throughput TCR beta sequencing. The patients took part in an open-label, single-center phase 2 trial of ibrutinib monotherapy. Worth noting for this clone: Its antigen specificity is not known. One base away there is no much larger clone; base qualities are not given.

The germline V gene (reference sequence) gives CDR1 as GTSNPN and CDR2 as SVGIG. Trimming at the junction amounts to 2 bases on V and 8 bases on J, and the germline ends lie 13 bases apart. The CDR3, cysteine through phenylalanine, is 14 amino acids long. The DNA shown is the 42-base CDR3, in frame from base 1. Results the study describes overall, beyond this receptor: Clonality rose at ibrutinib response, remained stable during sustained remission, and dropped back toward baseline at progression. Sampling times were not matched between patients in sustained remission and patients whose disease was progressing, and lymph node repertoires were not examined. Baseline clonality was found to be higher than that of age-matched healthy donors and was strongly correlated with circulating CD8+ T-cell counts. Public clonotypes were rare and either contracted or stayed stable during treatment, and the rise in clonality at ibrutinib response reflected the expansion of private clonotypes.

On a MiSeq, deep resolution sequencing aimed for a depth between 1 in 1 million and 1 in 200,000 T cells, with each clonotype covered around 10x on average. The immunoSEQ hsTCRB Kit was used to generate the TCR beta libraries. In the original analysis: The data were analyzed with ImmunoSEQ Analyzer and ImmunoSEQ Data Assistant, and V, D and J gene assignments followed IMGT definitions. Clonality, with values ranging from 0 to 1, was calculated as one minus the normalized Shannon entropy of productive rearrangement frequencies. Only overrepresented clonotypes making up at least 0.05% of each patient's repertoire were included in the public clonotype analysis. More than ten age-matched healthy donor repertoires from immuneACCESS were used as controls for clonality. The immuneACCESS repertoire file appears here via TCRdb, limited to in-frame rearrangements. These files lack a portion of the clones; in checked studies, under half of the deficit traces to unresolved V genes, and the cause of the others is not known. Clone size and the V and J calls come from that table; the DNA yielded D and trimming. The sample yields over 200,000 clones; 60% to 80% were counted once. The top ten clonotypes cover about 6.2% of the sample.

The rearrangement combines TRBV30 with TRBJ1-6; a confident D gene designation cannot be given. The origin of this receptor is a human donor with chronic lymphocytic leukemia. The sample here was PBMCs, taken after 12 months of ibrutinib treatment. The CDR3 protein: CAWSLGASYSPLHF. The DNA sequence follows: TGTGCCTGGAGTCTTGGCGCCTCGTATTCACCCCTCCACTTT.